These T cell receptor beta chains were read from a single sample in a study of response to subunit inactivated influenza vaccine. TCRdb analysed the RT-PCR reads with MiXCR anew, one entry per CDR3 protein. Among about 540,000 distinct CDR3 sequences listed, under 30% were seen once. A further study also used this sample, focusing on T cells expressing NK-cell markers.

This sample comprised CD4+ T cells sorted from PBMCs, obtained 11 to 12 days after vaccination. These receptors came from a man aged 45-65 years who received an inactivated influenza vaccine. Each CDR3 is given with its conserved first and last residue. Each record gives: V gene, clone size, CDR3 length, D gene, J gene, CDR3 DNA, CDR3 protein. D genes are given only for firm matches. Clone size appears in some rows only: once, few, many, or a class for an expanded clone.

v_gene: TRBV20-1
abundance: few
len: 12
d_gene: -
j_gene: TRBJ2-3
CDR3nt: TGCAGTGCTGCGGGACTCCCAGATACGCAGTATTTT
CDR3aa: CSAAGLPDTQYF

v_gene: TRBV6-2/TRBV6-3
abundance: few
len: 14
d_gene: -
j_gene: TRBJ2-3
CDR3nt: TGTGCCAGCAGTTACTCCATCCTCACAGATACGCAGTATTTT
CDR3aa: CASSYSILTDTQYF

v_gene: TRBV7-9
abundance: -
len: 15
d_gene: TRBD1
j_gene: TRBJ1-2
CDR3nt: TGTGCCAGCAGCTCTAACTTGGGACAGGGCTATGGCTACACCTTC
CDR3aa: CASSSNLGQGYGYTF

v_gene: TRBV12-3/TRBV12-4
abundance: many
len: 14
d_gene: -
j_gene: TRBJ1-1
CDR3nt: TGTGCCAGCAGTTTATCGGGAGTCATTGCTGAAGCTTTCTTT
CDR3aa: CASSLSGVIAEAFF

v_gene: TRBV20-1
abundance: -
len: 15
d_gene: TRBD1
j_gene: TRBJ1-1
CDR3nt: TGCAGTGCTAGACCCCCGGGACAGGGTTTCAGTGAAGCTTTCTTT
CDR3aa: CSARPPGQGFSEAFF

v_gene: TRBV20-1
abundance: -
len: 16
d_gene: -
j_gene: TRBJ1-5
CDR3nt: TGCAGTGCTAGAGATCGCGGCAACTATAGCAATCAGCCCCAGCATTTT
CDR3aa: CSARDRGNYSNQPQHF

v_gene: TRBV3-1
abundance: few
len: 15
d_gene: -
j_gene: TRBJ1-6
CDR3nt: TGTGCCAGCAGCCAAGATCCGGGTTATAATTCACCCCTCCACTTT
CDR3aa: CASSQDPGYNSPLHF

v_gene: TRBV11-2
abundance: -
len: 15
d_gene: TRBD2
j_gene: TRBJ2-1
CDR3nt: TGTGCCAGCAGCCAGACTAGCGGGGCCCAGGGTGAGCAGTTCTTC
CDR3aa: CASSQTSGAQGEQFF

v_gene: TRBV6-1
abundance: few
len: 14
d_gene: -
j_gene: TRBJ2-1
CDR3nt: TGTGCCAGCAGTGGACTAGGGGCCTACAATGAGCAGTTCTTC
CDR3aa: CASSGLGAYNEQFF

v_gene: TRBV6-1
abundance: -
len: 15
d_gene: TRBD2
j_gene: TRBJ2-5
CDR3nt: TGTGCCAGCAGCCTAGGTCACGGGACTAGGGAGACCCAGTACTTC
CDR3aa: CASSLGHGTRETQYF

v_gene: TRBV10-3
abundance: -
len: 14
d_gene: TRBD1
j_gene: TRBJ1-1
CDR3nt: TGTGCCATCGTACGGGACAGTCTGAACACTGAAGCTTTCTTT
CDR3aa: CAIVRDSLNTEAFF

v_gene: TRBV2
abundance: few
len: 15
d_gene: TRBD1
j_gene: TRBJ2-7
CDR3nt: TGTGCCAGCAGTCCCGACAGGGCAAGCTCCTACGAGCAGTACTTC
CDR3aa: CASSPDRASSYEQYF

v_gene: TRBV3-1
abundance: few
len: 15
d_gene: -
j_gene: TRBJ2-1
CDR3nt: TGTGCCAGCAGCCAAGATAGGGGGAGACACAATGAGCAGTTCTTC
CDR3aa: CASSQDRGRHNEQFF

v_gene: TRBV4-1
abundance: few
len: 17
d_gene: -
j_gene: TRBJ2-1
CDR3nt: TGCGCCAGCAGGCTACTGGTGGCGGGGGCCAGTTACAATGAGCAGTTCTTC
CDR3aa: CASRLLVAGASYNEQFF

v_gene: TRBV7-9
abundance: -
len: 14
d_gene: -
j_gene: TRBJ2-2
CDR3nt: TGTGCCAGCAGCTTGGACTTGTTGGCCGGGGAGCTGTTTTTT
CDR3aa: CASSLDLLAGELFF

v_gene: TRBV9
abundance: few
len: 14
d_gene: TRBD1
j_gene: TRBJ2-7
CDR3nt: TGTGCCAGCAGCGCGACAGGGCTACCCTACGAGCAGTACTTC
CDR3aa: CASSATGLPYEQYF

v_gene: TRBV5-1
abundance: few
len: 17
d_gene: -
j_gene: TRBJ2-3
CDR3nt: TGCGCCAGCAGCTTTGGAAGGTGGGAGCGCCGTACAGATACGCAGTATTTT
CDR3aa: CASSFGRWERRTDTQYF

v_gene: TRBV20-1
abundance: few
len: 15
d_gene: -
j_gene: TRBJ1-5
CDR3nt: TGCAGTGCTAGCCTTGGCCCAGGGAGCAATCAGCCCCAGCATTTT
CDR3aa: CSASLGPGSNQPQHF

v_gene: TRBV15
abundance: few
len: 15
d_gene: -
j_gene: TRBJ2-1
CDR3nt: TGTGCCACCAGCAGAGATGCGGGGCTCTACAATGAGCAGTTCTTC
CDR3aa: CATSRDAGLYNEQFF

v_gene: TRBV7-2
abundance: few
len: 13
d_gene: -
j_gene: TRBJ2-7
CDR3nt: TGTGCCAGCAGCTCCCGGGAAGGGTACGAGCAGTACTTC
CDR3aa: CASSSREGYEQYF

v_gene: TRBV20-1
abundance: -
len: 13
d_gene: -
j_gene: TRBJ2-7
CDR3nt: TGCAGTGCTAGAGGGCACAGGGCGGGCGAGCAGTACTTC
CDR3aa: CSARGHRAGEQYF

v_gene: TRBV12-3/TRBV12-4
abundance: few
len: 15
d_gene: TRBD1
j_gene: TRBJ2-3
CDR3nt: TGTGCCAGCAGAAGGGACAGGGCGAGGGCAGATACGCAGTATTTT
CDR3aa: CASRRDRARADTQYF

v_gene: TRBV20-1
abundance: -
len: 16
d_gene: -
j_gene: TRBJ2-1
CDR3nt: TGCAGTGCTAGAGATCGCCGGCTGGGGAACTACAATGAGCAGTTCTTC
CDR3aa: CSARDRRLGNYNEQFF

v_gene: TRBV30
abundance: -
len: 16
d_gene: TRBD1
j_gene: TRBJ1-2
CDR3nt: TGTGCCTGGAGTTTGGAACAGGGGAACAATAACTATGGCTACACCTTC
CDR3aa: CAWSLEQGNNNYGYTF

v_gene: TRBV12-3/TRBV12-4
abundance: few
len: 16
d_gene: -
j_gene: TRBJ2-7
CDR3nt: TGTGCCAGCAGTTTATTTGTAGGCGGACCTCCCTACGAGCAGTACTTC
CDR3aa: CASSLFVGGPPYEQYF

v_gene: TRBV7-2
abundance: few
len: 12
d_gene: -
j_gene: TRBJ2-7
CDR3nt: TGTGCCAGCAGCTTAAACATCAGGGAGATATACTTC
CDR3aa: CASSLNIREIYF

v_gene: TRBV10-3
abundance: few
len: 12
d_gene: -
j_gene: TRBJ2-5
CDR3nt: TGTGCCATCAGTGGGGGGCTAGGGACCCAGTACTTC
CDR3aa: CAISGGLGTQYF

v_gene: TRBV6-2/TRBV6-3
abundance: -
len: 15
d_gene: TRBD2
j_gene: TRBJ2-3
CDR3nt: TGTGCCAGCAACCCTAGCGGGGGGAGCACAGATACGCAGTATTTT
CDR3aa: CASNPSGGSTDTQYF